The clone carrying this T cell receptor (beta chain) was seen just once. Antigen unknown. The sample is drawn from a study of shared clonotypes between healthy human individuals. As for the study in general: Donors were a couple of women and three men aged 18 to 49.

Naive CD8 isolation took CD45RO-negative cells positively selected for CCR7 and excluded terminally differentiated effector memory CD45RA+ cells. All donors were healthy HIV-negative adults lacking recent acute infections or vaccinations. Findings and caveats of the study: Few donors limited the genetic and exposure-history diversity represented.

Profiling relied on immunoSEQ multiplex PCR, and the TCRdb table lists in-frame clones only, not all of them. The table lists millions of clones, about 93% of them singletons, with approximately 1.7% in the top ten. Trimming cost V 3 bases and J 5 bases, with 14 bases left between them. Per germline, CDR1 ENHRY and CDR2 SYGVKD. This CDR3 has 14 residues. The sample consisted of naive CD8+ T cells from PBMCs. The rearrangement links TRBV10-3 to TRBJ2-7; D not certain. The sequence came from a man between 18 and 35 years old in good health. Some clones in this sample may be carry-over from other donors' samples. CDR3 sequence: CAISDIGSRNEQYF. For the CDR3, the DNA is TGTGCCATCAGTGATATTGGTAGCCGTAACGAGCAGTACTTC.